Presented here are 22 T cell receptor beta chains from one specimen sequenced in a study of cytomegalovirus exposure and HLA in healthy donors. The PCR had 60 Vbeta and 13 Jbeta primers. Assay: immunoSEQ multiplex PCR; the TCRdb copy retains only in-frame clones and omits some. The sample lists roughly 120,000 clones, more than 65% occurring once. What was sequenced was PBMCs. These receptors were obtained from a woman aged 18-29 years in good health and CMV-seropositive.

The V gene is TRBV5-4, the J gene TRBJ2-5, with D maybe TRBD2 (5 bases). Germline values: CDR1 SGHNT, CDR2 YYREEE (reference sequence). The CDR3 has 14 residues. Trimming took 6 bases from V and 3 from J, leaving 15 bases between them. In DNA, the CDR3 is TGTGCCAGCAACCGTAAGGGAGCAGAAGAGACCCAGTACTTC. This translates into CASNRKGAEETQYF.

The chain joins TRBV29-1 to TRBJ1-2, with D unresolved. The CDR3 contains 12 residues. Germline lookup yields CDR1 SQVTM and CDR2 ANQGSEA. V lost 0 bases and J 8 bases, leaving 10 bases between the germline ends. This chain's CDR3 is CSVEEGSSGYTF. The CDR3 region has the DNA TGCAGCGTTGAAGAGGGGAGTAGCGGCTACACCTTC.

The CDR3 region has the DNA TGTGCCAGCAGGGAGGAGGGGAAGTCGGACTATGGCTACACCTTC. Amino acids: CASREEGKSDYGYTF. The chain uses TRBV19 and TRBJ1-2, with TRBD1 as a possible D gene (5 bases). Germline CDR1 reads LNHDA; CDR2 reads SQIVND (reference sequence). The V end was cut by 9 bases, the J end by 3 bases, with 20 bases between. The CDR3 has 15 amino acids.

The chain is built from TRBV7-9 and TRBJ1-1; D remains unclear. Per germline, CDR1 SEHNR and CDR2 FQNEAQ (reference sequence). Between the trimmed V and J ends, which lost 1 base and 4 bases, there was a span of 10 bases. The CDR3 extends over 14 amino acids. CDR3 region: CASSLGWLATEAFF. The CDR3 bases are TGTGCCAGCAGCTTAGGGTGGCTGGCCACTGAAGCTTTCTTT.

This rearrangement joins TRBV28 to TRBJ1-3; 7 positions match TRBD1. CDR1 is MDHEN and CDR2 is SYDVKM in the germline V gene. The junction had 5 bases not matched to a gene; V was cut back by 6 bases and J by 0 bases. The CDR3 is 15 residues long. CDR3 sequence (DNA): TGTGCCAGCAGACTTGGGACAGCCTCTGGAAACACCATATATTTT. It translates to CASRLGTASGNTIYF. Full variable domain (rest looked up from reference TRBV28 and TRBJ1-3): DVKVTQSSRYLVKRTGEKVFLECVQDMDHENMFWYRQDPGLGLRLIYFSYDVKMKEKGDIPEGYSVSREKKERFSLILESASTNQTSMYLCASRLGTASGNTIYFGEGSWLTVV.

The chain has TRBV11-3 and TRBJ1-1, with unresolved D. The germline V and J ends were trimmed by 5 bases and 4 bases, with 8 bases remaining between them. The germline CDR1 and CDR2 sequences are SGHNT and YENEEA. This CDR3 region has 12 residues. CDR3: CASSAGGTEAFF. DNA of the CDR3: TGTGCCAGCAGCGCCGGTGGCACTGAAGCTTTCTTT.

The V call is TRBV10-3, the J call TRBJ2-5; a possible D gene is TRBD1 (5 bases). The CDR3 is 13 amino acids. V lost 8 bases and J 6 bases, leaving 16 bases between the germline ends. The germline V gene encodes CDR1 ENHRY and CDR2 SYGVKD. Here the CDR3 DNA reads TGTGCCATCGGGGTGCCGAAGGGGAAGACCCAGTACTTC. The encoded protein is CAIGVPKGKTQYF.

The J gene is TRBJ2-1, the V gene TRBV30; 7 bases line up with TRBD1. The germline V gene has CDR1 GTSNPN and CDR2 SVGIG (reference sequence). This CDR3 region has 13 residues. Losses at the gene ends were 5 bases for V and 3 bases for J; bases not matched to a gene: 4. CDR3 protein: CAWARDSYNEQFF. As DNA, the CDR3 is TGTGCCTGGGCCCGGGACAGCTACAATGAGCAGTTCTTC.

The chain joins TRBV5-6 to TRBJ2-5, with D perhaps matching TRBD2 (5 bases). Germline CDR1 and CDR2: SGHDT and YYEEEE. This CDR3 has 14 residues. Trimming left V 2 bases short and J 5 bases short, with 13 bases between. The CDR3 protein is CASSFRTALETQYF. CDR3 nucleotides: TGTGCCAGCAGCTTCAGGACTGCACTCGAGACCCAGTACTTC.

In DNA form, the CDR3 reads TGTGCCAGCAAACTAGGGGGGGGCCAAGGTAATGAGCAGTTCTTC. It yields the protein CASKLGGGQGNEQFF. The chain uses TRBV6-5 and TRBJ2-1; D may be TRBD2 (7 bases). Germline V gene lookup returns CDR1 MNHEY and CDR2 SVGAGI. This CDR3 comprises 15 residues. The V end lost 7 bases, the J end lost 7 bases, and 20 bases lay between the germline ends.

The chain uses TRBV25-1 and TRBJ2-5; unclear D gene. The length of the CDR3 is 13 residues. With 1 base removed from V and 3 bases from J, the gap between germline ends came to 6 bases. CDR1 and CDR2 from the germline V gene are MGHDK and SYGVNS. The chain's CDR3 is CASSELRKETQYF. CDR3 sequence (DNA): TGTGCCAGCAGTGAATTGCGGAAAGAGACCCAGTACTTC.

V and J are TRBV7-9 and TRBJ2-5; a weak D match, TRBD1 (5 bases). This CDR3 has 12 residues. V dropped 11 bases and J dropped 1 base, with 11 bases sitting between them. Germline loops: CDR1 SEHNR, CDR2 FQNEAQ (reference sequence). The CDR3 nucleotides are TGTGCCGGGGCACAGCTCCAAGAGACCCAGTACTTC. This sequence encodes CAGAQLQETQYF.

This chain joins TRBV25-1 and TRBJ2-7, with TRBD1 as a possible D gene (5 bases). Germline lookup yields CDR1 MGHDK and CDR2 SYGVNS. V lost 4 bases and J lost 8, with 6 bases in between. The CDR3 is made up of 10 amino acids. CDR3 region: CASSGQKQYF. The CDR3 region has the DNA TGTGCCAGCAGTGGACAGAAGCAGTACTTC.

The chain has TRBV9 and TRBJ1-1; maybe TRBD1 (6 bases). V was pared by 3 bases and J by 1 base, with 13 bases between. The CDR3 contains 15 residues. Germline lookup yields CDR1 SGDLS and CDR2 YYNGEE. The CDR3 bases are TGTGCCAGCAGCGGGGGATGGGGGCGGAACACTGAAGCTTTCTTT. It is translated as CASSGGWGRNTEAFF.

The V call is TRBV6-1, the J call TRBJ2-3, with 9 positions matching TRBD2. The germline V gene has CDR1 MNHNS and CDR2 SASEGT. The CDR3 runs 17 residues. The ends lost 1 base at V and 2 bases at J; junction bases unmatched: 7. CDR3 loop: CASSEGGSGGITDTQYF. The DNA for the CDR3 is TGTGCCAGCAGTGAAGGGGGTAGCGGGGGAATCACAGATACGCAGTATTTT.

V and J are TRBV7-8 and TRBJ1-1; a weak D match, TRBD1 (6 bases). Trimming took off 0 bases at V and 2 bases at J, with 10 bases between the two ends. There are 15 residues in the CDR3. Germline V CDR1 and CDR2: SGHVS, FQNEAQ. The CDR3 loop reads CASSLARRGNTEAFF. The CDR3 nucleotides are TGTGCCAGCAGCTTAGCACGCAGGGGCAACACTGAAGCTTTCTTT.

The chain is built from TRBV28 and TRBJ1-4; 10 positions agree with TRBD1. This CDR3 comprises 14 residues. CDR1 and CDR2 (germline): MDHEN, SYDVKM. V lost 4 bases to trimming and J lost 6 bases; unmatched junction nucleotides: 2. CDR3: CASSWGTGDEKLFF. The CDR3 DNA reads as TGTGCCAGCAGTTGGGGGACAGGGGATGAAAAACTGTTTTTT. Supplemented by reference TRBV28 and TRBJ1-4, the full variable domain reads DVKVTQSSRYLVKRTGEKVFLECVQDMDHENMFWYRQDPGLGLRLIYFSYDVKMKEKGDIPEGYSVSREKKERFSLILESASTNQTSMYLCASSWGTGDEKLFFGSGTQLSVL.

The chain combines TRBV6-6 with TRBJ2-7; 10 nucleotides agree with TRBD2. V shed 6 bases and J 0 bases; nucleotides not matched to a gene: 2. The CDR3 runs 14 residues. Germline V lookup: CDR1 MNHNY, CDR2 SVGAGI (reference sequence). The CDR3 bases are TGTGCCAGCAGCAGGACTAGCGGCTCCTACGAGCAGTACTTC. Residues: CASSRTSGSYEQYF.

This chain uses TRBV28 with TRBJ2-2; D call uncertain. V shed 2 bases and J shed 1 base, with 5 bases lying between them. The CDR3 is 14 amino acids. From germline, CDR1 is MDHEN and CDR2 SYDVKM. The CDR3 loop reads CASSLAGNTGELFF. The CDR3 nucleotides read TGTGCCAGCAGTTTAGCAGGGAACACCGGGGAGCTGTTTTTT. The complete variable domain, with remaining parts taken from reference TRBV28 and TRBJ2-2, reads DVKVTQSSRYLVKRTGEKVFLECVQDMDHENMFWYRQDPGLGLRLIYFSYDVKMKEKGDIPEGYSVSREKKERFSLILESASTNQTSMYLCASSLAGNTGELFFGEGSRLTVL.

The gene calls are TRBV11-2 and TRBJ2-7; 7 bases are a match to TRBD1. The CDR3 length is 14 residues. Unmatched junction bases numbered 5, after V lost 3 bases and J lost 3 bases. CDR1 and CDR2 (germline): SGHAT, FQNNGV. CDR3: CASSFDYRGYEQYF. CDR3 bases: TGTGCCAGCAGCTTTGATTACAGGGGCTACGAGCAGTACTTC.

The rearrangement joins TRBV5-1 to TRBJ2-7; 7 bases match TRBD2. Per germline, CDR1 SGHRS and CDR2 YFSETQ. The CDR3 runs to 13 residues. Losses at the gene ends were 4 bases for V and 6 bases for J; bases not matched to a gene: 7. The CDR3 reads CASSVLAGGEQYF. The CDR3 region has the DNA TGCGCCAGCAGCGTTTTAGCGGGTGGCGAGCAGTACTTC.

The J gene is TRBJ2-5, the V gene TRBV13, with 11 bases that match TRBD1. With the DNA end fitting TRBJ2-7 better, the J assignment may be wrong. The CDR3 loop spans 14 amino acids. Germline loops: CDR1 PRHDT, CDR2 FYEKMQ (reference sequence). The CDR3 protein is CASSWGQGGDEQYF. The CDR3 nucleotides read TGTGCCAGCAGCTGGGGACAGGGGGGTGACGAGCAGTACTTC.